This TCR beta chain was sequenced in a study of shared clonotypes between healthy human individuals. This clone occurred once. This CDR3 is 14 amino acids long. Germline-derived CDR1 and CDR2 are MDHEN and SYDVKM. V dropped 1 base and J dropped 2 bases, with 8 bases sitting between them. Profiling relied on immunoSEQ multiplex PCR, and the TCRdb table lists in-frame clones only, not all of them. The data contain some 380,000 clones, about 97% of them singletons. Material for sequencing was memory CD8+ T cells sorted from blood. Subset here: CD45RO+ cells pooled with CCR7-negative TemRA cells. V and J are TRBV28 and TRBJ1-2; D unclear. The clonotype originates from a man between 25 and 39 years old in good health. The CDR3 spells CASSLYTTNYGYTF. Here the CDR3 DNA reads TGTGCCAGCAGTTTATACACCACAAACTATGGCTACACCTTC.